Presented here are 27 T cell receptor beta chains from one specimen sequenced in a study of T cell therapy after organ transplantation. TCRdb's copy holds only in-frame clones and misses some; the assay was immunoSEQ multiplex PCR. Among 20,000 or so clones listed, around 80% were seen once. The sample's time point: 4-8 weeks after completion of therapy. Their antigens are not known. The sequenced sample was CD8+ T cells from blood, obtained after autologous CMV-specific T cell therapy. Receptor source: a human patient who had received a solid organ transplant and had CMV disease. Some T cells could come from the graft donor.

The chain is built from TRBV6-4 and TRBJ1-2; D is undetermined. Germline V gene sequence: CDR1 MRHNA, CDR2 SNTAGT. V lost 2 bases to trimming and J lost 8 bases, with 12 bases between them. The CDR3 contains 13 residues. CDR3 in DNA: TGTGCCAGCAGTGACGAAGAGACCGGGGGCTACACCTTC. It specifies CASSDEETGGYTF.

The gene calls are TRBV11-1 and TRBJ2-7; D unresolved. This CDR3 is 14 amino acids long. Germline CDR1 reads SGHAT; CDR2 reads FQDESV (reference sequence). With 6 bases removed from V and 5 bases from J, the gap between germline ends came to 17 bases. The CDR3 DNA reads as TGTGCCAGCAGTTATCAAGGACCGGGCCACGAGCAGTACTTC. It translates to CASSYQGPGHEQYF.

The gene calls are TRBV11-2 and TRBJ2-1; TRBD1 is a possible D gene (5 bases). The CDR3 sequence is 12 residues long. CDR1 SGHAT and CDR2 FQNNGV come from the germline V gene. Trimming cost V 1 base and J 12 bases, with 10 bases left between them. CDR3 coding DNA: TGTGCCAGCAGCTTAGGATTACAGGTGCAGTTCTTC. Amino acid sequence: CASSLGLQVQFF.

This rearrangement joins TRBV5-1 to TRBJ2-3; D unclear. Germline V gives CDR1 SGHRS, CDR2 YFSETQ. This CDR3 is built from 14 residues. The V end was cut by 1 base, the J end by 3 bases, with 9 bases between. The CDR3 here is CASSLFGTTDTQYF. Written as DNA, the CDR3 is TGCGCCAGCAGCTTGTTCGGAACGACAGATACGCAGTATTTT.

The gene calls are TRBV12-5 and TRBJ2-7; 9 bases align to TRBD2. Germline CDR1 reads LGHNT; CDR2 reads FRNRAP. CDR3 length equals 18 residues. After removal of 4 bases from V and 1 base from J, the junction contained 14 bases not matched to a gene. CDR3 DNA sequence: TGTGCTAGTGGTTCCTATCCGGGGGATAGCGGGGGTTCCTACGAGCAGTACTTC. Translation: CASGSYPGDSGGSYEQYF. Looking up the rest from reference TRBV12-5 and TRBJ2-7 gives the full variable domain: DARVTQTPRHKVTEMGQEVTMRCQPILGHNTVFWYRQTMMQGLELLAYFRNRAPLDDSGMPKDRFSAEMPDATLATLKIQPSEPRDSAVYFCASGSYPGDSGGSYEQYFGPGTRLTVT.

The chain links TRBV5-1 to TRBJ2-7; 7 bases are a match to TRBD1. The CDR3 is made up of 13 amino acids. Per the germline V gene, CDR1 is SGHRS and CDR2 is YFSETQ. Losses at the gene ends were 4 bases for V and 2 bases for J; bases not matched to a gene: 3. The CDR3 loop is CASSPGTAYEQYF. CDR3 DNA: TGCGCCAGCAGCCCCGGGACAGCCTACGAGCAGTACTTC.

The chain is built from TRBV19 and TRBJ2-1, with D uncertain. Germline lookup yields CDR1 LNHDA and CDR2 SQIVND (reference sequence). V gave up 5 bases and J gave up 2 bases, with 10 bases separating them. This CDR3 contains 14 residues. The CDR3 DNA follows: TGTGCCAGTAGTGCCCAGTCCCCCTACAATGAGCAGTTCTTC. Its protein product is CASSAQSPYNEQFF.

This clone was seen more than once but under ten times. This chain joins TRBV7-9 and TRBJ1-2; D is uncertain. Trimming took 1 base from V and 6 from J, leaving 9 bases between them. The CDR3 runs 13 residues. Germline CDR1 and CDR2: SEHNR and FQNEAQ (reference sequence). CDR3 sequence reads: CASSLVEANGYTF. CDR3 sequence (DNA): TGTGCCAGCAGCTTAGTTGAGGCGAATGGCTACACCTTC.

The chain joins TRBV19 to TRBJ2-5, with D possibly TRBD2 on 5 matching bases. Trimming cost V 5 bases and J 1 base, with 20 bases left between them. This CDR3 contains 17 residues. Looked up from germline, CDR1 is LNHDA and CDR2 is SQIVND (reference sequence). CDR3 loop: CASSHAGRAAFQETQYF. The CDR3 DNA reads as TGTGCCAGTAGTCACGCGGGTCGGGCAGCTTTCCAAGAGACCCAGTACTTC.

The rearrangement links TRBV5-5 to TRBJ2-3; the match to TRBD2 covers 14 bases. The CDR3 is 18 amino acids. Unmatched junction bases numbered 6, after V lost 1 base and J lost 2 bases. CDR1 is SGHKS, CDR2 YYEKEE, per germline (reference sequence). The CDR3 region has the DNA TGTGCCAGCAGCTTGAGACTAGCGGGAGGGCCCTCCACAGATACGCAGTATTTT. Amino acid sequence: CASSLRLAGGPSTDTQYF. Full variable domain (remainder filled in from reference TRBV5-5 and TRBJ2-3): DAGVTQSPTHLIKTRGQQVTLRCSPISGHKSVSWYQQVLGQGPQFIFQYYEKEERGRGNFPDRFSARQFPNYSSELNVNALLLGDSALYLCASSLRLAGGPSTDTQYFGPGTRLTVL.

This clone came up once. The chain carries TRBV27 and TRBJ2-1, with D unresolved. With 3 bases removed from V and 10 bases from J, the gap between germline ends came to 10 bases. There are 12 residues in the CDR3. Germline-derived CDR1 and CDR2 are MNHEY and SMNVEV (reference sequence). CDR3 bases: TGTGCCAGCAGTTTGTTCGGTAGGGAGCAGTTCTTC. Translated, it gives CASSLFGREQFF.

To note about this clone: The junction does not match germline at one end; this may be a read error. The chain joins TRBV7-7 to TRBJ2-5; the D call may be TRBD1 or TRBD2 (5 bases each). CDR3 length: 15 amino acids. CDR1 is SSHAT, CDR2 FNYEAQ, per germline (reference sequence). This chain's CDR3 is CASSLAMGTPETQYF. In DNA, the CDR3 is TGTGCTAGCAGCTTAGCAATGGGGACCCCAGAGACCCAGTACTTC. Combining the CDR3 with reference TRBV7-7 and TRBJ2-5 gives the whole variable domain GAGVSQSPRYKVTKRGQDVTLRCDPISSHATLYWYQQALGQGPEFLTYFNYEAQPDKSGLPSDRFSAERPEGSISTLTIQRTEQRDSAMYRCASSLAMGTPETQYFGPGTRLLVL.

The chain carries TRBV4-3 and TRBJ2-7, with 8 bases lining up with TRBD1. The germline V gene encodes CDR1 LGHNA and CDR2 YSLEER. The CDR3 has 15 residues. Trimming took 0 bases from V and 3 from J; bases not matched to a gene: 4. The DNA of the CDR3 is TGCGCCAGCAGCCAAGAGACAGGGGATGTCTACGAGCAGTACTTC. Amino acids: CASSQETGDVYEQYF.

Remarks on this clone: At one boundary the junction diverges from the germline segment, which might be a read error. V is TRBV7-9 and J is TRBJ2-1; possibly TRBD2 for D (7 bases). CDR3 size: 14 residues. Germline lookup yields CDR1 SEHNR and CDR2 FQNEAQ (reference sequence). The CDR3 bases are TGTGCCAGCAGCTTCGGAGGGAGGGACAATAAGCAGTTCTTC. Translated: CASSFGGRDNKQFF.

The chain has TRBV13 and TRBJ1-1; D is uncertain. This CDR3 spans 16 amino acids. V dropped 5 bases and J dropped 1 base, with 17 bases sitting between them. CDR1 and CDR2 from the germline V gene are PRHDT and FYEKMQ (reference sequence). The DNA for the CDR3 is TGTGCCAGCAGCCCCAAAGATACAAATCCGAACACTGAAGCTTTCTTT. It yields the protein CASSPKDTNPNTEAFF.

In its sample, this clone was seen once. The chain recombines TRBV6-5 with TRBJ2-7; 10 nucleotides align to TRBD2. V lost 2 bases and J lost 2; bases outside the gene matches: 0. The CDR3 covers 14 residues. Germline CDR1 is MNHEY and CDR2 is SVGAGI. Written as DNA, the CDR3 is TGTGCCAGCAGTTACGGGACTAGCGCCTACGAGCAGTACTTC. Translation gives CASSYGTSAYEQYF.

V is TRBV9 and J is TRBJ1-2, with 8 bases that match TRBD1. Germline CDR1 and CDR2: SGDLS and YYNGEE. V dropped 3 bases and J dropped 1; count of bases not matched to a gene: 11. This CDR3 is built from 17 residues. For the CDR3, the DNA is TGTGCCAGCAGCGCCCGGACAGGGATAAACTTTAACTATGGCTACACCTTC. This encodes CASSARTGINFNYGYTF.

This chain uses TRBV7-9 with TRBJ1-2; D is ambiguous. The CDR3 consists of 13 residues. Trimming stripped 5 bases from V and 2 bases from J, with 9 bases between. Germline CDR1 and CDR2: SEHNR and FQNEAQ (reference sequence). CDR3 residues: CASSPGENYGYTF. The CDR3 DNA follows: TGTGCCAGCAGCCCCGGGGAGAACTATGGCTACACCTTC.

V is TRBV15 and J is TRBJ1-1, with no clear D. V was pared by 9 bases and J by 7 bases, with 12 bases between. This CDR3 comprises 11 residues. Germline CDR1 LNHNV, CDR2 YYDKDF (reference sequence). The CDR3: CATGWAGEAFF. Here the CDR3 DNA reads TGTGCCACTGGATGGGCCGGTGAAGCTTTCTTT.

The rearrangement joins TRBV6-1 to TRBJ1-5; D unclear. Germline assignment: CDR1 MNHNS and CDR2 SASEGT. Trimming pared 7 bases from V and 0 bases from J, leaving 10 bases between. The CDR3 has 14 amino acids. This CDR3 is CASIPEYSNQPQHF. In nucleotides, the CDR3 is TGTGCCAGCATCCCCGAGTATAGCAATCAGCCCCAGCATTTT.

The chain combines TRBV6-5 with TRBJ2-7; no firm D call. The CDR3 is 14 residues long. Trimming removed 2 bases from V and 2 bases from J, with 10 bases in between. CDR1 and CDR2 from the germline V gene are MNHEY and SVGAGI. DNA for the CDR3: TGTGCCAGCAGTTACACGGCAGTAACCTACGAGCAGTACTTC. It is translated as CASSYTAVTYEQYF.

The genes are TRBV6-5 and TRBJ2-1; D gene ambiguous. The CDR3 loop spans 13 amino acids. Deletions cut 5 bases from V and 6 bases from J, with 11 bases between. Germline assignment: CDR1 MNHEY and CDR2 SVGAGI. The CDR3 coding sequence is TGTGCCAGCAGTCTTGGATCTAGCAATGAGCAGTTCTTC. Translation gives CASSLGSSNEQFF.

This chain joins TRBV7-6 and TRBJ1-2; D not certain. V lost 1 base and J 3 bases, leaving 12 bases between the germline ends. The germline V gene has CDR1 SGHVS and CDR2 FNYEAQ. CDR3 length equals 15 residues. CDR3 in amino acids: CASSLEPRAHYGYTF. For the CDR3, the DNA is TGTGCCAGCAGCTTAGAGCCTCGTGCGCACTATGGCTACACCTTC.

The J gene is TRBJ2-3, the V gene TRBV5-1; 10 positions agree with TRBD2. CDR3 length: 17 amino acids. Trimming cost V 0 bases and J 4 bases; bases outside gene matches: 8. Germline loops: CDR1 SGHRS, CDR2 YFSETQ. Written as DNA, the CDR3 is TGCGCCAGCAGCTTGGCCCCGGGGCTAGCGGGAGCAGATACGCAGTATTTT. Its translation: CASSLAPGLAGADTQYF.

The chain uses TRBV30 and TRBJ2-3; no clear D. The ends were cut back, 4 bases at V and 5 bases at J, with 19 bases in the middle. The length of the CDR3 is 15 residues. The germline CDR1 and CDR2 sequences are GTSNPN and SVGIG (reference sequence). Here the CDR3 reads CAWMNSDLPRDTQYF. The CDR3 DNA is TGTGCCTGGATGAACTCCGACCTCCCAAGAGATACGCAGTATTTT.

This clone has a handful of counts. Other DNA sequences in this specimen translate into the identical CDR3. The chain is built from TRBV6-4 and TRBJ1-5; D might be TRBD1 (5 bases). The CDR3 has 13 amino acids. V shed 6 bases and J shed 1 base, with 7 bases lying between them. Germline CDR1 MRHNA, CDR2 SNTAGT. CDR3 in DNA: TGTGCCAGCAGCCGGGACAGCAATCAGCCCCAGCATTTT. Its translation: CASSRDSNQPQHF.

Only a few counts were recorded for this clone. This sequence joins TRBV10-3 and TRBJ2-7, with D uncertain. Trimming took 2 bases from V and 7 from J, leaving 9 bases between them. Germline CDR1 reads ENHRY; CDR2 reads SYGVKD. This CDR3 contains 12 residues. The CDR3 DNA reads TGTGCCATCAGTGAGCCCCCCTGGGAGCAGTACTTC. This encodes CAISEPPWEQYF.